This T cell receptor beta chain was found in a study of cytomegalovirus exposure and HLA in healthy donors (dated by TCRdb to 2016 to 2017). For the study in its entirety: According to a later analysis, the 120 or so validation repertoires were produced on the same platform as the 700 or so repertoires of the first cohort. The study aimed to test whether cataloging public T cell receptors could reveal signatures of past pathogen exposure. A separate validation cohort of 100 to 150 different subjects was used in addition to the roughly 700-subject first cohort. To predict cytomegalovirus infection status, the study combined high-throughput TCR immunosequencing, statistical association of individual TCRs with disease status, and machine learning. General findings and caveats noted by the study authors: Three of the identified cytomegalovirus-associated TCR beta chains were confirmed in vitro to be specific for cytomegalovirus antigens. The classifier was reported to diagnose cytomegalovirus status with high specificity and sensitivity in both the original and validation cohorts. Most TCR sequences were observed very rarely across donors, whereas some public TCRs were present in many individuals. According to the authors, the approach could potentially be generalized to other disease states and immunological phenotypes. The study gave a list of 150 to 200 TCR beta chains associated with cytomegalovirus. Subsequent analysis determined that TCRs grouped into clusters in the first cohort also showed a tendency toward co-occurrence across the roughly 110 validation repertoires, and about 93% of cluster scores exceeded 0. A later analysis lacked HLA typing for the validation cohort, so it scored co-occurrence in that cohort across all 110 or so repertoires.

Library creation used the immunoSEQ multiplex PCR assay. For the original study's pipeline: To diagnose cytomegalovirus status from the catalog of TCR beta chain sequences, a statistical classification framework was built. Not all clones reach the TCRdb copy of this immuneACCESS table, which keeps in-frame sequences only. Checked studies attribute under half of the gap to unresolved V genes and leave the rest unexplained. V, J and clone size were drawn from that table, and D and trimming were deduced from the DNA. The sample table shows almost 75,000 clones, and approximately 86% are seen once. The ten most abundant clones make up around 3% of the sample. Separate from the roughly 700-subject first cohort, the validation cohort of 120 subjects was the group to which the donors belonged. A note on this clone: The specificity of this receptor is unknown. No base qualities exist here, and no much larger clone lies one base off it.

V and J are truncated by 10 bases and 4 bases respectively, leaving an intervening sequence of 20 bases. From a lookup of the germline V gene, CDR1 and CDR2 are MNHEY and SVGAGI. The CDR3 starts with the cysteine, ends with the phenylalanine, and has 14 residues. The entry retains the CDR3 DNA only, 42 bases that are in frame from base 1. This sequence originates from a man between 25 and 39 years old in good health and CMV-seronegative. The chain is assembled from TRBV6-5 and TRBJ2-7, and the D gene may be TRBD1, 5 bases matching. Input material: PBMCs. The CDR3 sequence is CATQSAGQAYEQYF. The DNA sequence follows: TGTGCCACCCAATCAGCAGGGCAGGCGTACGAGCAGTACTTC.